These 20 T cell receptor beta chains were sequenced from one sample in a study of blood T cell repertoires in COVID-19. Libraries were prepared by immunoSEQ multiplex PCR; TCRdb keeps only in-frame clonotypes and omits some of them. Among a few hundred thousand clones listed, about 88% were seen once. Material: peripheral blood. The receptors originated from a man aged 45 to 65 with COVID-19, enrolled during active disease.

At least ten counts were recorded for this clone. This chain joins TRBV7-3 and TRBJ2-7; maybe TRBD1 (7 bases). The V end lost 2 bases, the J end lost 3 bases, and 14 bases lay between the germline ends. The CDR3 extends over 15 amino acids. Germline CDR1 reads SGHTA; CDR2 reads FQGTGA. Here the CDR3 DNA reads TGTGCCAGCAGCTTAGACGGGGGACAGTACTACGAGCAGTACTTC. Its protein is CASSLDGGQYYEQYF.

This clone was found once. This chain connects TRBV3-1 (or the pseudogene TRBV3-2) to TRBJ1-2; D gene ambiguous. The CDR3 runs 14 residues. Trimming stripped 3 bases from V and 5 bases from J, with 13 bases between. Germline V gene sequence: CDR1 LGHDT, CDR2 YNNKEL (reference sequence). This CDR3 is CASSQLYSRYGYTF. In DNA, the CDR3 is TGTGCCAGCAGCCAGTTGTACAGCCGATATGGCTACACCTTC.

The genes are TRBV7-8 and TRBJ2-1; maybe TRBD2 (5 bases). CDR1 and CDR2 from the germline V gene are SGHVS and FQNEAQ. CDR3 length: 17 residues. V lost 5 bases and J 4 bases, leaving 21 bases between the germline ends. The CDR3 protein is CASSSRLLRRGYNEQFF. CDR3 DNA: TGTGCCAGCAGCAGCAGACTGTTGCGGCGCGGGTACAATGAGCAGTTCTTC.

The rearrangement joins TRBV7-3 to TRBJ2-1; D perhaps matches TRBD2 (6 bases). From germline, CDR1 is SGHTA and CDR2 FQGTGA. The CDR3 runs to 15 residues. V lost 5 bases and J lost 6, with 17 bases in between. The CDR3 protein is CASSPNTGGANEQFF. The CDR3 DNA sequence: TGTGCCAGCAGCCCCAACACCGGAGGGGCCAATGAGCAGTTCTTC.

The chain has TRBV4-2 and TRBJ2-7; the D gene is possibly TRBD2 (5 bases). In germline, CDR1 is LGHNA, CDR2 YNFKEQ. This CDR3 spans 13 amino acids. V lost 3 bases and J 6 bases, leaving 12 bases between the germline ends. CDR3 in amino acids: CASSQFLAREQYF. CDR3 nucleotides: TGTGCCAGCAGCCAGTTTCTAGCTCGCGAGCAGTACTTC.

This sequence joins TRBV7-9 and TRBJ2-7; D not certain. The V and J ends lost 4 bases and 4 bases respectively, with 5 bases between them. Germline CDR1 and CDR2: SEHNR and FQNEAQ (reference sequence). This CDR3 comprises 11 residues. Here the CDR3 reads CASSSLYEQYF. CDR3 in DNA: TGTGCCAGCAGCTCCCTATACGAGCAGTACTTC.

The V gene is TRBV7-9, the J gene TRBJ2-3, with 11 bases fitting TRBD2. This CDR3 contains 16 residues. From germline, CDR1 is SEHNR and CDR2 FQNEAQ (reference sequence). The trim removed 2 bases at V and 8 bases at J, leaving 9 bases unmatched. CDR3 in DNA: TGTGCCAGCAGCTTAAGACTAGCGGGGCCTTCGAGTACGCAGTATTTT. It specifies CASSLRLAGPSSTQYF.

This sequence joins TRBV10-3 and TRBJ1-1; D not certain. The CDR3 consists of 14 residues. Germline V gene data show CDR1 as ENHRY and CDR2 as SYGVKD. V was pared by 0 bases and J by 6 bases, with 11 bases between. The CDR3 DNA sequence: TGTGCCATCAGTGAGTCAACGCAGGCCCCTGAAGCTTTCTTT. Amino acid sequence: CAISESTQAPEAFF.

The chain carries TRBV23-1 and TRBJ2-7; TRBD1 matches 8 bases. TRBV23-1 is placed among ORFs of uncertain function. The CDR3 totals 18 residues. The J segment lost 3 bases and the V segment lost 0 bases, leaving 13 bases of the junction unmatched. The CDR3 DNA follows: TGCGCCAGCAGTCAATCGTTATTGTTGGACAGGGCCGACTACGAGCAGTACTTC. This encodes CASSQSLLLDRADYEQYF.

The genes are TRBV29-1 and TRBJ2-7; no definite D call. Germline loops: CDR1 SQVTM, CDR2 ANQGSEA. This CDR3 comprises 12 residues. The CDR3 region is CSASGYSYEQYF. In nucleotides, the CDR3 is TGCAGTGCCTCCGGTTACTCCTACGAGCAGTACTTC.

The V call is TRBV6-6, the J call TRBJ2-7; 9 bases fit TRBD2. J lost 3 bases, V lost 6 bases, and 6 bases had no gene match. Germline assignment: CDR1 MNHNY and CDR2 SVGAGI (reference sequence). The CDR3 contains 14 residues. This chain's CDR3 is CASRPPLAGYEQYF. Written as DNA, the CDR3 is TGTGCCAGCAGACCCCCACTAGCGGGCTACGAGCAGTACTTC.

The rearrangement joins TRBV30 to TRBJ1-2, with 7 bases lining up with TRBD1. Germline CDR1 reads GTSNPN; CDR2 reads SVGIG (reference sequence). Germline trimming cut 0 bases from V and 2 bases from J; bases unmatched to any gene: 6. The CDR3 has 15 amino acids. The CDR3 nucleotides read TGTGCCTGGAGTGTAAGTGGCAGGGGGAACTATGGCTACACCTTC. Its protein product is CAWSVSGRGNYGYTF.

The chain uses TRBV27 and TRBJ2-1; 16 nucleotides line up with TRBD2. CDR3 size: 18 residues. Germline lookup yields CDR1 MNHEY and CDR2 SMNVEV (reference sequence). The ends lost 6 bases at V and 8 bases at J; junction bases unmatched: 13. The CDR3 reads CASSLGTSGGAGIYEQFF. DNA of the CDR3: TGTGCCAGCAGCCTCGGGACTAGCGGGGGGGCCGGGATATATGAGCAGTTCTTC.

The V call is TRBV9, the J call TRBJ2-1; D ambiguous. With 0 bases removed from V and 9 bases from J, the gap between germline ends came to 10 bases. Germline values: CDR1 SGDLS, CDR2 YYNGEE. The CDR3 spans 13 residues. Here the CDR3 DNA reads TGTGCCAGCAGCGTAGCTACGGGTGGTGAGCAGTTCTTC. Protein: CASSVATGGEQFF.

V and J are TRBV5-1 and TRBJ2-3; TRBD2 aligns across 9 bases. The CDR3 is made up of 20 amino acids. CDR1 and CDR2 from the germline V gene are SGHRS and YFSETQ. Trimming cost V 1 base and J 1 base; bases outside gene matches: 16. The CDR3 region is CASSLINWVAGVSGTDTQYF. CDR3 bases: TGCGCCAGCAGCTTGATCAACTGGGTAGCGGGAGTCTCTGGCACAGATACGCAGTATTTT.

This clone showed up just a few times. V gene TRBV15 combines with J gene TRBJ1-2; 8 nucleotides align to TRBD1. This CDR3 has 14 residues. V gave up 3 bases and J gave up 8 bases; unmatched junction bases: 8. Per germline, CDR1 LNHNV and CDR2 YYDKDF (reference sequence). CDR3 sequence reads: CATSRGGQGEGYTF. CDR3 nucleotide sequence: TGTGCCACCAGCAGGGGCGGACAGGGAGAAGGCTACACCTTC.

The rearrangement joins TRBV18 to TRBJ2-1, with 11 bases aligning to TRBD2. V shed 0 bases and J 5 bases; nucleotides not matched to a gene: 15. CDR3 length: 20 amino acids. Looked up from germline, CDR1 is KGHSH and CDR2 is LQKENI. CDR3 sequence reads: CASSPPVPSGGHPHHNEQFF. Written as DNA, the CDR3 is TGTGCCAGCTCACCACCGGTTCCTAGCGGGGGGCATCCCCACCACAATGAGCAGTTCTTC. The full variable domain, with the rest looked up from reference TRBV18 and TRBJ2-1, is NAGVMQNPRHLVRRRGQEARLRCSPMKGHSHVYWYRQLPEEGLKFMVYLQKENIIDESGMPKERFSAEFPKEGPSILRIQQVVRGDSAAYFCASSPPVPSGGHPHHNEQFFGPGTRLTVL.

In its sample, this clone was seen a few times. The CDR3 loop is CASSLGAGANTGELFF. The CDR3 nucleotides are TGCGCCAGCAGCTTGGGGGCAGGGGCTAACACCGGGGAGCTGTTTTTT. This chain connects TRBV5-1 to TRBJ2-2, with D perhaps TRBD1 (6 bases). This CDR3 spans 16 amino acids. V shed 0 bases and J shed 2 bases, with 11 bases lying between them. Germline assignment: CDR1 SGHRS and CDR2 YFSETQ. Full variable domain (rest looked up from reference TRBV5-1 and TRBJ2-2): KAGVTQTPRYLIKTRGQQVTLSCSPISGHRSVSWYQQTPGQGLQFLFEYFSETQRNKGNFPGRFSGRQFSNSRSEMNVSTLELGDSALYLCASSLGAGANTGELFFGEGSRLTVL.

This chain links TRBV5-5 with TRBJ2-7; D gene uncertain. The CDR3 is made up of 13 amino acids. The V gene's germline CDR1 is SGHKS and CDR2 YYEKEE (reference sequence). Trimming removed 3 bases from V and 0 bases from J, with 7 bases in between. This CDR3 is CASSSYSSYEQYF. In DNA form, the CDR3 reads TGTGCCAGCAGCTCCTATAGCTCCTACGAGCAGTACTTC.

CDR3 bases: TGCGCCAGCAGCCGGCCCGGGATTCAGGGGAATGCAACTAATGAAAAACTGTTTTTT. This sequence encodes CASSRPGIQGNATNEKLFF. The V and J genes are TRBV4-1 and TRBJ1-4; a possible D gene is TRBD1 (6 bases). V lost 4 bases and J 0 bases, leaving 21 bases between the germline ends. The CDR3 covers 19 residues. CDR1 is MGHRA and CDR2 is YSYEKL in the germline V gene.